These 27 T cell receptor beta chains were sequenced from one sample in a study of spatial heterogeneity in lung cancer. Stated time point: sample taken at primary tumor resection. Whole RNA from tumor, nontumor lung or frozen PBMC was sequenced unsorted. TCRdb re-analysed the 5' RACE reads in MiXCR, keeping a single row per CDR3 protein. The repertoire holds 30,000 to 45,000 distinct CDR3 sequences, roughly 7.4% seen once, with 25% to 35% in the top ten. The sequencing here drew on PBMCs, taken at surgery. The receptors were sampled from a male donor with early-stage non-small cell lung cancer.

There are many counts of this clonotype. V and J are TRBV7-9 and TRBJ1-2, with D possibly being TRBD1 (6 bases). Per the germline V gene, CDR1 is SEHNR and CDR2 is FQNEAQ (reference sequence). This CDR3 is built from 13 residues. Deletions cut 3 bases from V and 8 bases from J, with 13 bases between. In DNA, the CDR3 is TGTGCCAGCAGCTTGGCGGACAGCTGGGGCTACACCTTC. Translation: CASSLADSWGYTF.

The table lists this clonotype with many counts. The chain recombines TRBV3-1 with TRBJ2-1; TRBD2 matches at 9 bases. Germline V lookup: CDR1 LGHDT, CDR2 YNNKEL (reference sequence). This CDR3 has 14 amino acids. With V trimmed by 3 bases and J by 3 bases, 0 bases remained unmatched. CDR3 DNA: TGTGCCAGCAGCCAGCGGGAGGGCTACAATGAGCAGTTCTTC. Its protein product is CASSQREGYNEQFF.

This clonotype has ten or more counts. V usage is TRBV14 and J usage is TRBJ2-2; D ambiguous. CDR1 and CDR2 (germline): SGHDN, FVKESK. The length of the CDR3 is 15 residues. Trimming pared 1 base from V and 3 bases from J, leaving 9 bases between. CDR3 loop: CASSQGEFYTGELFF. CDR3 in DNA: TGTGCCAGCAGCCAAGGAGAATTTTACACCGGGGAGCTGTTTTTT. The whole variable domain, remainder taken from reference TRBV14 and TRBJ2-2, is EAGVTQFPSHSVIEKGQTVTLRCDPISGHDNLYWYRRVMGKEIKFLLHFVKESKQDESGMPNNRFLAERTGGTYSTLKVQPAELEDSGVYFCASSQGEFYTGELFFGEGSRLTVL.

This CDR3 reads CASSLASDRGIYEQYF. The CDR3 DNA reads as TGTGCCAGCAGCTTAGCAAGCGACAGGGGGATCTACGAGCAGTACTTC. The chain is built from TRBV11-2 and TRBJ2-7; 9 nucleotides align to TRBD1. This CDR3 contains 16 residues. V lost 1 base and J lost 3; bases outside the gene matches: 7. Germline CDR1 and CDR2: SGHAT and FQNNGV.

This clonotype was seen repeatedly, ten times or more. This chain's CDR3 is CATMAGETDTQYF. In nucleotides, the CDR3 is TGTGCCACCATGGCGGGAGAGACAGATACGCAGTATTTT. The rearrangement joins TRBV24-1 to TRBJ2-3; 7 nucleotides match TRBD2. Germline loops: CDR1 KGHDR, CDR2 SFDVKD. J lost 3 bases, V lost 8 bases, and 4 bases had no gene match. The CDR3 consists of 13 residues.

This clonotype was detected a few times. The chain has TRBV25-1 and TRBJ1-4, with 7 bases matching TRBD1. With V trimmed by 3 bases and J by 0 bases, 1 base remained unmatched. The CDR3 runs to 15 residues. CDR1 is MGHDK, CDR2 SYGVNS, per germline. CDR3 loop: CASSDGQATNEKLFF. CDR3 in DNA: TGTGCCAGCAGTGACGGACAGGCAACTAATGAAAAACTGTTTTTT.

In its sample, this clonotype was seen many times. CDR3 coding DNA: TGTGCCAGTAGTACCAATATTGCTTACATAGCGGGGCAAGAGACCCAGTACTTC. Translation: CASSTNIAYIAGQETQYF. The chain couples TRBV19 to TRBJ2-5; TRBD2 matches at 8 bases. This CDR3 has 18 residues. The V segment lost 4 bases and the J segment 2 bases; nucleotides outside the gene matches: 15. Looked up from germline, CDR1 is LNHDA and CDR2 is SQIVND (reference sequence).

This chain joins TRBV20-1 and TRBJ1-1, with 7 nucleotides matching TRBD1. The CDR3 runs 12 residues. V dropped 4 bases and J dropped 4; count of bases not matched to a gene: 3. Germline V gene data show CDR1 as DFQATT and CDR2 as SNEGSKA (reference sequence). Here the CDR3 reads CSANRGGTEAFF. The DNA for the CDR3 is TGCAGTGCTAACAGGGGTGGCACTGAAGCTTTCTTT.

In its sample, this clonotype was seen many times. CDR3 nucleotide sequence: TGTGCCAGCTGTCTGAAGGTTAACTATGGCTACACCTTC. Translation: CASCLKVNYGYTF. V and J are TRBV28 and TRBJ1-2; D is unresolved. The V end lost 8 bases, the J end lost 1 base, and 11 bases lay between the germline ends. Germline-derived CDR1 and CDR2 are MDHEN and SYDVKM. This CDR3 is 13 amino acids long.

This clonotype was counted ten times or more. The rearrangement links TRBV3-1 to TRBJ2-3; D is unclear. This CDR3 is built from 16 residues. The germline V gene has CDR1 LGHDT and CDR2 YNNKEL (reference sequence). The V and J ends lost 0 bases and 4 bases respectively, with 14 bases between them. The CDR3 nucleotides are TGTGCCAGCAGCCAAGAGGTGCTAGGCTTCCCAGATACGCAGTATTTT. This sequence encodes CASSQEVLGFPDTQYF.

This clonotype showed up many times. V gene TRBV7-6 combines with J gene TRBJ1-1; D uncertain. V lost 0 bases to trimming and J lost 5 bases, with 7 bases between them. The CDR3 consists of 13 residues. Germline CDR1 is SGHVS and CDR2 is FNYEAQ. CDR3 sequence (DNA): TGTGCCAGCAGCTTAGCGACGGGGACTGAAGCTTTCTTT. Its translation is CASSLATGTEAFF.

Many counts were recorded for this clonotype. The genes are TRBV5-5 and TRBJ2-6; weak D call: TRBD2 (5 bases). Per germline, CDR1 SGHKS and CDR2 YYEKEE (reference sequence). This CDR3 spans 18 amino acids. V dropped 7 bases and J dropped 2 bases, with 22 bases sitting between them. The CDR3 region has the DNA TGTGCCAGCCACAAGAGCGGCAGAGGTTCGACTGGGGCCAACGTCCTGACTTTC. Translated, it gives CASHKSGRGSTGANVLTF.

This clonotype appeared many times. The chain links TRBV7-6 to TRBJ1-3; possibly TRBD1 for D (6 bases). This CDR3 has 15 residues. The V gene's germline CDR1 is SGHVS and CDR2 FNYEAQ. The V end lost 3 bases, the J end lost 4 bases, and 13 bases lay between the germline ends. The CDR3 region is CASSFGGAGGNTIYF. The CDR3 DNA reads TGTGCCAGCAGCTTCGGGGGGGCCGGAGGAAACACCATATATTTT.

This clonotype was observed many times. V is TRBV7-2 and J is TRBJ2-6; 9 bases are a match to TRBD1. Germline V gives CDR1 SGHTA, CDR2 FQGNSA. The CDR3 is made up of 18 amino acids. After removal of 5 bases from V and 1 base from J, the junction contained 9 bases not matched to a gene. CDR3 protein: CASSSSGTGSSGANVLTF. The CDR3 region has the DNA TGTGCCAGCAGCAGTTCCGGGACAGGGTCTTCTGGGGCCAACGTCCTGACTTTC.

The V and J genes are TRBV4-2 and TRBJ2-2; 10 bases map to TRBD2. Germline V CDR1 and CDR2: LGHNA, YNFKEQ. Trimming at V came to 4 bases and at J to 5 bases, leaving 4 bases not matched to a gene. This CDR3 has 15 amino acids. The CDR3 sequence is CASSRLAGATGELFF. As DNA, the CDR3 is TGTGCCAGCAGCCGTCTAGCGGGAGCAACCGGGGAGCTGTTTTTT.

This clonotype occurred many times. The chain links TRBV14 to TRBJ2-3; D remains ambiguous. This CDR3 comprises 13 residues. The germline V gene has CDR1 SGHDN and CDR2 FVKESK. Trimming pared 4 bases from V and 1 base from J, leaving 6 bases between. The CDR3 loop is CASSLHRTDTQYF. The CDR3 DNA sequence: TGTGCCAGCAGCCTACACCGCACAGATACGCAGTATTTT.

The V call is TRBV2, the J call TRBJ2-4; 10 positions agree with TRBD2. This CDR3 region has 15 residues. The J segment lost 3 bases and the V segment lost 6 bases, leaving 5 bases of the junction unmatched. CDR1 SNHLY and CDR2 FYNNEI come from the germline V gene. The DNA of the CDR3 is TGTGCCAGCAGAGATCTAGCGGGGGTCAAAAACATTCAGTACTTC. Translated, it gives CASRDLAGVKNIQYF.

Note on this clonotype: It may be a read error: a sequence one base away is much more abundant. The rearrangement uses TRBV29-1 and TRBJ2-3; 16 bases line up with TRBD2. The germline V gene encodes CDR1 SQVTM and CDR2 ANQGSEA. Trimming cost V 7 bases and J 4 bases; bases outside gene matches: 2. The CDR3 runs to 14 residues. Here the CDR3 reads CSAGTSGRADTQYF. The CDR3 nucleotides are TGCAGCGCCGGGACTAGCGGGAGGGCAGATACGCAGTATTTT.

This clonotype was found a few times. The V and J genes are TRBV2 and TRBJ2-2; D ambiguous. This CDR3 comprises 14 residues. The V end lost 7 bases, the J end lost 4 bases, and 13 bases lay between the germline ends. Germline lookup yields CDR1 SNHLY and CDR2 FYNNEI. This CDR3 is CASTPNRTTGELFF. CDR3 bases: TGTGCCAGCACGCCGAACAGAACCACCGGGGAGCTGTTTTTT.

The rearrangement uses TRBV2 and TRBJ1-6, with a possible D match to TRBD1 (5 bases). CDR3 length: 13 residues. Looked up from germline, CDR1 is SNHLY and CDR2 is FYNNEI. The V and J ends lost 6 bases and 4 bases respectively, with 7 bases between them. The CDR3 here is CASSRDYNSPLHF. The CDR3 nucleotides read TGTGCCAGCAGCAGGGATTATAATTCACCCCTCCACTTT.

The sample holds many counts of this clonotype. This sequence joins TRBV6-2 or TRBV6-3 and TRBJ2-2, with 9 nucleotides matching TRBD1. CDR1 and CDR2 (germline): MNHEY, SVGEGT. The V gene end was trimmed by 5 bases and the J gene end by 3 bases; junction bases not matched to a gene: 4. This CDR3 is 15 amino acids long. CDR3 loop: CASSRTGGDTGELFF. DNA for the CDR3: TGTGCCAGCAGTCGTACAGGGGGCGACACCGGGGAGCTGTTTTTT.

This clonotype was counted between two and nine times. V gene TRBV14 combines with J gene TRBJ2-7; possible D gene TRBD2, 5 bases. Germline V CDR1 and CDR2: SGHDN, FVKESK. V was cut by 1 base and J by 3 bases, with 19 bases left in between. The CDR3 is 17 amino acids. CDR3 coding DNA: TGTGCCAGCAGCCAAGGGGATACCCTGGACTGGGACTACGAGCAGTACTTC. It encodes CASSQGDTLDWDYEQYF.

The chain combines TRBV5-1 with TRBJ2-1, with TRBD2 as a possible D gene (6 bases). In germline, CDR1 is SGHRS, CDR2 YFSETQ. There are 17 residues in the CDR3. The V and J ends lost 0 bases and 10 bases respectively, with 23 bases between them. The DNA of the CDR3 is TGCGCCAGCAGCTTGGCCGCTTCCGGGACTTCCCTGACGGAGCAGTTCTTC. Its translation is CASSLAASGTSLTEQFF.

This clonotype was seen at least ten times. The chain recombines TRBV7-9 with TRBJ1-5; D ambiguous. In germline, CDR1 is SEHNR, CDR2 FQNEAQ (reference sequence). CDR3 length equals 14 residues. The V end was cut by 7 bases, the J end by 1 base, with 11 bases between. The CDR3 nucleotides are TGTGCCAGCAATGAGATCGGGAGCAATCAGCCCCAGCATTTT. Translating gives CASNEIGSNQPQHF.

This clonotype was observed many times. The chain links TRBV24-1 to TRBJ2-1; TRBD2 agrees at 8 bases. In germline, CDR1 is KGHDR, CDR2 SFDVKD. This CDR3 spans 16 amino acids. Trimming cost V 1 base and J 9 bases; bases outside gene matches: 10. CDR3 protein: CATSDLKAGEYGEQFF. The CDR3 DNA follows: TGTGCCACCAGTGATTTAAAAGCGGGAGAGTACGGTGAGCAGTTCTTC.

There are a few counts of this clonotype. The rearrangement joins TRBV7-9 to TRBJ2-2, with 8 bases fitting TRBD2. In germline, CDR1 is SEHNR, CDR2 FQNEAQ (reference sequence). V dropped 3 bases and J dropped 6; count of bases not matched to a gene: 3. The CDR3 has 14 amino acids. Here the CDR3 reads CASSFHGRAGELFF. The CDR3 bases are TGTGCCAGCAGCTTTCACGGGAGGGCCGGGGAGCTGTTTTTT.

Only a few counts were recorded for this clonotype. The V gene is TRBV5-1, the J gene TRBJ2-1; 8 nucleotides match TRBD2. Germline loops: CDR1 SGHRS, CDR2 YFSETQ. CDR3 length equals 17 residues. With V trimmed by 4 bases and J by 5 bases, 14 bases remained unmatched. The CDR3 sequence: CASSAGLWREANNEQFF. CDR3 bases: TGCGCCAGCAGCGCCGGCCTCTGGCGGGAGGCCAACAATGAGCAGTTCTTC. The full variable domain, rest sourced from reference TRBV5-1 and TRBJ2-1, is KAGVTQTPRYLIKTRGQQVTLSCSPISGHRSVSWYQQTPGQGLQFLFEYFSETQRNKGNFPGRFSGRQFSNSRSEMNVSTLELGDSALYLCASSAGLWREANNEQFFGPGTRLTVL.